A single count supports the clone carrying this T cell receptor (beta chain). Its antigen is not known. This entry comes from a study of cytomegalovirus exposure and HLA in healthy donors. Overall study findings and caveats: A later examination showed that TCR association rates differed by HLA locus, with DRB1 most and HLA-C fewest. A later analysis reportedly found that, within productive TCRs, an Asian-associated ancestry cluster had fewer N-insertions than the mean observed across the roughly 700 donors.

In germline, CDR1 is LNHNV, CDR2 YYDKDF (reference sequence). The V and J ends lost 3 bases and 4 bases respectively, with 14 bases between them. The CDR3 runs 15 residues. It was with 60 Vbeta and 13 Jbeta primers that the PCR ran. The protocol was immunoSEQ multiplex PCR, while the TCRdb copy is restricted to in-frame clones and leaves out a portion. This sample has about 100,000 clones; approximately 79% occur once, and the top ten carry 3.5% to 4%. The sequence was collected from a woman in her forties in good health and CMV-seronegative. This chain uses TRBV15 with TRBJ2-3; D might be TRBD1 (6 bases). The sample consisted of PBMCs. CDR3 coding DNA: TGTGCCACCAGCAGGACGAGGGGGACGGCAGATACGCAGTATTTT. Translation: CATSRTRGTADTQYF.